The clone carrying this T cell receptor (beta chain) was seen many times. Antigen: not known. As originally analysed: A classifier of distant metastasis in papillary thyroid cancer was built from CDR3 differences (across clinicopathological groups). TCRdb reanalyzed the PCR reads via MiXCR. The V and J calls shown here were made by TCRdb, not taken from the authors' results. The sample consists of 20,000 or so clones, 27% of them appearing once. These data originate in a study of metastatic and nonmetastatic thyroid tumors. Study information: The study looked at repertoires side by side in blood and in tumor or nodule tissue from malignant and benign thyroid patients.

Broader study findings: A significant increase in TCR beta diversity was reportedly seen in malignant thyroid tumors relative to benign nodules, in blood and tumor.

None of the patients had undergone any treatment ahead of thyroid surgery. The sequence was obtained from a female donor with papillary thyroid cancer or a benign thyroid nodule (not recorded which). Some clones in this sample may be carry-over from other donors' samples. Specimen: blood.

CDR3 protein: CASSPGTNIQYF. CDR3 DNA sequence: TGTGCCAGCAGTCCCGGGACCAACATTCAGTACTTC. The chain is built from TRBV12-3 or TRBV12-4 and TRBJ2-4, with D perhaps matching TRBD1 or TRBD2 (5 bases each). Trimming removed 5 bases from V and 7 bases from J, with 9 bases in between. The CDR3 totals 12 residues.